Presented here are 30 T cell receptor beta chains from one specimen sequenced in a study of Graves' ophthalmopathy and Graves' hyperthyroidism (dated by TCRdb to 2016 to 2019). Sequencing took place on an Illumina HiSeq 2000. For repertoire sequencing, the TCR beta CDR3 regions were amplified from RNA transcripts. A first-round RT-PCR used HTBI primers with the Qiagen OneStep RT-PCR kit, followed by a second-round multiplex PCR, size selection and purification. TCRdb handled the public reads itself, with Q25 trimming in fastp and clone calling in MiXCR, and kept productive beta chains. Every distinct CDR3 protein forms one entry, paired with its most common genes and DNA. Within this sample are hundreds of thousands of distinct CDR3 sequences, with roughly 41% of them counted one time only. The leading ten clones occupy 44% of the sample. Sequencing was performed on peripheral blood. The receptor set was obtained from an adult man with Graves' ophthalmopathy.

The chain links TRBV25-1 to TRBJ2-2; possibly TRBD2 for D (6 bases). The CDR3 length is 17 residues. Germline V gene sequence: CDR1 MGHDK, CDR2 SYGVNS. Trimming took 6 bases from V and 0 from J, leaving 17 bases between them. The CDR3 loop is CASSPRLAVANTGELFF. The CDR3 DNA reads TGTGCCAGCAGCCCCAGGTTAGCGGTCGCGAACACCGGGGAGCTGTTTTTT.

At least ten counts were recorded for this clonotype. The chain joins TRBV29-1 to TRBJ1-5; TRBD1 aligns across 8 bases. The CDR3 spans 13 residues. Unmatched junction bases numbered 9, after V lost 7 bases and J lost 7 bases. Germline V gene data show CDR1 as SQVTM and CDR2 as ANQGSEA. The CDR3 here is CSAATGGDQPQHF. The CDR3 coding sequence is TGCAGCGCGGCCACAGGGGGGGACCAGCCCCAGCATTTT.

This clonotype was counted only a few times. The chain uses TRBV6-4 and TRBJ2-6; tentatively, D is TRBD1 (6 bases). Deletions cut 5 bases from V and 2 bases from J, with 10 bases between. Germline CDR1 is MRHNA and CDR2 is SNTAGT. This CDR3 has 15 residues. CDR3 region: CASSQGTPGANVLTF. CDR3 coding DNA: TGTGCCAGCAGTCAGGGGACACCTGGGGCCAACGTCCTGACTTTC.

The rearrangement uses TRBV25-1 and TRBJ2-2; D uncertain. The V gene's germline CDR1 is MGHDK and CDR2 SYGVNS. V lost 5 bases, J lost 9 bases, and 10 bases lay in between. CDR3 size: 12 residues. In nucleotides, the CDR3 is TGTGCCAGCAGTTTATTGGGGAGGGAGCTGTTTTTT. Amino acids: CASSLLGRELFF.

In the case of this clonotype: Just one base apart from a much larger clone, this may be a read error. The chain uses TRBV11-2 and TRBJ1-6; 7 nucleotides align to TRBD1. V was clipped by 5 bases and J by 0 bases; unmatched bases: 1. Germline values: CDR1 SGHAT, CDR2 FQNNGV. The CDR3 totals 15 residues. The CDR3 sequence is CASSGDSSYNSPLHF. In DNA form, the CDR3 reads TGTGCCAGCAGCGGGGACAGCTCCTATAATTCACCCCTCCACTTT.

This rearrangement joins TRBV7-9 to TRBJ1-1; D uncertain. CDR1 is SEHNR and CDR2 is FQNEAQ in the germline V gene (reference sequence). The germline V and J ends were trimmed by 1 base and 1 base, with 13 bases remaining between them. The CDR3 covers 16 residues. CDR3 region: CASSLDLSTGNTEAFF. CDR3 nucleotide sequence: TGTGCCAGCAGCTTAGATCTATCGACGGGGAACACTGAAGCTTTCTTT.

This clonotype was detected ten times or more. V gene TRBV29-1 combines with J gene TRBJ1-4; D uncertain. This CDR3 comprises 15 residues. Between the trimmed V and J ends, which lost 1 base and 0 bases, there was a span of 9 bases. Germline-derived CDR1 and CDR2 are SQVTM and ANQGSEA. In nucleotides, the CDR3 is TGCAGCGTTGAAGGGGGTCAGGCAACTAATGAAAAACTGTTTTTT. Protein sequence: CSVEGGQATNEKLFF.

This clonotype was seen ten or more times. The rearrangement links TRBV25-1 to TRBJ1-1; tentative D call: TRBD1 (5 bases). This CDR3 contains 15 residues. Trimming took 8 bases from V and 4 from J, leaving 20 bases between them. CDR1 and CDR2 from the germline V gene are MGHDK and SYGVNS. This CDR3 is CASSPAGWGSTEAFF. CDR3 in DNA: TGTGCCAGCTCCCCCGCAGGCTGGGGGAGCACTGAAGCTTTCTTT. Drawing the rest from reference TRBV25-1 and TRBJ1-1, the complete variable domain is EADIYQTPRYLVIGTGKKITLECSQTMGHDKMYWYQQDPGMELHLIHYSYGVNSTEKGDLSSESTVSRIRTEHFPLTLESARPSHTSQYLCASSPAGWGSTEAFFGQGTRLTVV.

In regard to this clonotype: Sequence at one end of the junction differs from germline and may be a read error. The rearrangement uses TRBV10-2 and TRBJ2-7; TRBD2 is a possible D gene (5 bases). CDR1 WSHSY and CDR2 SAAADI come from the germline V gene. This CDR3 region has 13 residues. CDR3 residues: CASSQDSVDEQYF. The CDR3 DNA follows: TGTGCCAGCAGCCAAGATAGCGTGGACGAGCAGTACTTC.

A few counts support this clonotype. The chain joins TRBV14 to TRBJ1-1; D not resolved. Germline V gives CDR1 SGHDN, CDR2 FVKESK. V was pared by 3 bases and J by 1 base, with 6 bases between. The CDR3 covers 13 residues. CDR3 region: CASSQEQNTEAFF. In DNA form, the CDR3 reads TGTGCCAGCAGCCAGGAACAGAACACTGAAGCTTTCTTT.

This chain joins TRBV19 and TRBJ1-5, with 10 nucleotides matching TRBD1. CDR1 LNHDA and CDR2 SQIVND come from the germline V gene (reference sequence). The CDR3 extends over 15 amino acids. The junction had 7 bases not matched to a gene; V was cut back by 6 bases and J by 5 bases. As DNA, the CDR3 is TGTGCCAGTAGATCTCCAGGGACAGGGGATCAGCCCCAGCATTTT. Amino acid sequence: CASRSPGTGDQPQHF.

This clonotype was counted many times. The chain couples TRBV29-1 to TRBJ2-6; 9 nucleotides align to TRBD1. Looked up from germline, CDR1 is SQVTM and CDR2 is ANQGSEA. V lost 0 bases and J lost 3; bases outside the gene matches: 9. This CDR3 comprises 18 residues. CDR3 region: CSVEDVGQGMGGANVLTF. CDR3 bases: TGCAGCGTTGAAGATGTAGGACAGGGGATGGGTGGGGCCAACGTCCTGACTTTC.

The CDR3 loop reads CSAPAQGAYSNQPQHF. The CDR3 DNA is TGCAGTGCCCCGGCGCAGGGGGCGTATAGCAATCAGCCCCAGCATTTT. This chain links TRBV20-1 with TRBJ1-5; 8 bases agree with TRBD1. The CDR3 sequence is 16 residues long. J gave up 0 bases and V 6 bases, and 10 bases lay outside the gene matches. CDR1 and CDR2 (germline): DFQATT, SNEGSKA (reference sequence).

This clonotype has at least ten counts. The V gene is TRBV10-1, the J gene TRBJ2-5, with 11 bases matching TRBD2. This CDR3 is built from 13 residues. CDR1 is WNHNN, CDR2 SYGVQD, per germline (reference sequence). V shed 6 bases and J 4 bases; nucleotides not matched to a gene: 1. The CDR3 loop is CASRGLAGETQYF. In DNA form, the CDR3 reads TGCGCCAGCAGAGGACTAGCGGGAGAGACCCAGTACTTC.

A note on this clonotype: This sequence may be a read error, since a much larger clone differs from it by one base. This sequence joins TRBV7-9 and TRBJ1-2; 7 positions match TRBD1. V lost 1 base to trimming and J lost 6 bases; unmatched junction nucleotides: 5. Germline CDR1 and CDR2: SEHNR and FQNEAQ (reference sequence). The CDR3 runs to 14 residues. CDR3 in DNA: TGTGCCAGCAGCTTAGTGACAGGGAATGATGGCTACACCTTC. Its translation is CASSLVTGNDGYTF.

With respect to this clonotype: One end of the junction is discordant with germline, which a read error may explain. The rearrangement links TRBV5-1 to TRBJ1-2; 8 bases are a match to TRBD1. The germline CDR1 and CDR2 sequences are SGHRS and YFSETQ. The CDR3 runs 14 residues. The CDR3 loop is CAGSPGTGTFGYTF. The CDR3 DNA sequence: TGCGCCGGCAGCCCGGGGACAGGTACCTTTGGCTACACCTTC.

A single count supports this clonotype. The CDR3 bases are TGTGCCAGCAGTCACGTGGGGACAGGGATTTCGGAGCAGTACTTC. Residues: CASSHVGTGISEQYF. The chain has TRBV25-1 and TRBJ2-7, with 9 bases lining up with TRBD1. V dropped 5 bases and J dropped 7; count of bases not matched to a gene: 12. Germline V lookup: CDR1 MGHDK, CDR2 SYGVNS. The CDR3 runs to 15 residues.

The rearrangement links TRBV7-9 to TRBJ2-5; the match to TRBD2 covers 13 bases. Germline lookup yields CDR1 SEHNR and CDR2 FQNEAQ (reference sequence). This CDR3 is 18 amino acids long. V was pared by 5 bases and J by 1 base, with 10 bases of the junction left unmatched. This chain's CDR3 is CASSPHTSGRASQETQYF. The CDR3 nucleotides read TGTGCCAGCAGCCCCCACACTAGCGGGAGGGCCAGCCAAGAGACCCAGTACTTC. The whole variable domain, remainder taken from reference TRBV7-9 and TRBJ2-5, is DTGVSQNPRHKITKRGQNVTFRCDPISEHNRLYWYRQTLGQGPEFLTYFQNEAQLEKSRLLSDRFSAERPKGSFSTLEIQRTEQGDSAMYLCASSPHTSGRASQETQYFGPGTRLLVL.

As regards this clonotype: Given a much more abundant clone one base away, this may be a read error. V and J are TRBV6-2 or TRBV6-3 and TRBJ2-5; a weak D match, TRBD2 (10 bases). The CDR3 sequence is 15 residues long. Germline V CDR1 and CDR2: MNHEY, SVGEGT. Trimming left V 10 bases short and J 7 bases short, with 25 bases between. CDR3: CANRPVAGGQGTQYF. CDR3 nucleotides: TGTGCCAACAGGCCCGTAGCGGGGGGACAGGGGACCCAGTACTTC.

This clonotype was counted a few times. The J gene is TRBJ1-5, the V gene TRBV19, with TRBD1 matching over 7 bases. The CDR3 covers 15 residues. V trimming: 7 bases; J trimming: 4 bases; junction bases outside the gene matches: 10. Germline V gene sequence: CDR1 LNHDA, CDR2 SQIVND (reference sequence). For the CDR3, the DNA is TGTGCCAGTACCCTATCGACAGGGCTAAATCAGCCCCAGCATTTT. Translation gives CASTLSTGLNQPQHF.

This clonotype has more than one count but fewer than ten. This sequence joins TRBV10-3 and TRBJ2-1; 9 nucleotides match TRBD2. There are 15 residues in the CDR3. J gave up 9 bases and V 0 bases, and 6 bases lay outside the gene matches. The germline CDR1 and CDR2 sequences are ENHRY and SYGVKD. The CDR3 DNA sequence: TGTGCCATCAGTGAGTCGGGCGGGAGGGCCGGTGAGCAGTTCTTC. This gives the protein CAISESGGRAGEQFF.

This clonotype has at least ten counts. This chain uses TRBV29-1 with TRBJ1-5, with D perhaps TRBD1 (5 bases). CDR3 length equals 13 residues. CDR1 is SQVTM, CDR2 ANQGSEA, per germline. The V gene lost 6 bases and the J gene lost 6 bases, with 15 bases spanning the gap. The DNA of the CDR3 is TGCAGCGTGGCCCAAGGGGCGAGTCAGCCCCAGCATTTT. Its protein is CSVAQGASQPQHF.

This clonotype has more than one count but fewer than ten. The gene calls are TRBV6-4 and TRBJ1-1; 9 bases match TRBD1. The CDR3 loop spans 14 amino acids. With 7 bases clipped from V and 3 bases from J, the junction kept 6 bases outside the gene matches. Germline loops: CDR1 MRHNA, CDR2 SNTAGT. The DNA of the CDR3 is TGTGCCAGCACTGGGACAGGGCCGCACACTGAAGCTTTCTTT. Translating gives CASTGTGPHTEAFF.

This clonotype has ten or more counts. The genes are TRBV11-2 and TRBJ1-2; TRBD1 might be the D (6 bases). Trimming stripped 4 bases from V and 13 bases from J, with 16 bases between. The germline CDR1 and CDR2 sequences are SGHAT and FQNNGV. There are 12 residues in the CDR3. As DNA, the CDR3 is TGTGCCAGCAGCTCCCCTGAGGGGGGGTGCACCTTC. The encoded protein is CASSSPEGGCTF. The complete variable domain, with remaining parts taken from reference TRBV11-2 and TRBJ1-2, reads EAGVAQSPRYKIIEKRQSVAFWCNPISGHATLYWYQQILGQGPKLLIQFQNNGVVDDSQLPKDRFSAERLKGVDSTLKIQPAKLEDSAVYLCASSSPEGGCTFGSGTRLTVV.

This clonotype was recorded many times. The rearrangement uses TRBV9 and TRBJ2-5, with 10 bases aligning to TRBD1. The CDR3 length is 15 residues. Germline CDR1 is SGDLS and CDR2 is YYNGEE. V trimming: 3 bases; J trimming: 5 bases; junction bases outside the gene matches: 7. The CDR3 DNA is TGTGCCAGCAGCGCCACCGGGACAGGGGTTGAGACCCAGTACTTC. Its translation: CASSATGTGVETQYF. The full variable domain, in which reference TRBV9 and TRBJ2-5 provide the parts outside the CDR3, is DSGVTQTPKHLITATGQRVTLRCSPRSGDLSVYWYQQSLDQGLQFLIQYYNGEERAKGNILERFSAQQFPDLHSELNLSSLELGDSALYFCASSATGTGVETQYFGPGTRLLVL.

The chain employs TRBV9 and TRBJ2-5; 7 bases fit TRBD1. V dropped 3 bases and J dropped 7; count of bases not matched to a gene: 12. CDR3 length: 15 residues. Germline V lookup: CDR1 SGDLS, CDR2 YYNGEE. The CDR3 reads CASSARQGLTGTQYF. DNA for the CDR3: TGTGCCAGCAGCGCCCGACAGGGCCTAACGGGGACCCAGTACTTC.

The rearrangement links TRBV5-4 to TRBJ2-5; possibly TRBD2 for D (5 bases). Germline assignment: CDR1 SGHNT and CDR2 YYREEE (reference sequence). The CDR3 loop spans 14 amino acids. V was clipped by 5 bases and J by 2 bases, with 13 bases between them. The CDR3 spells CASSPGNLQETQYF. Here the CDR3 DNA reads TGTGCCAGCAGTCCGGGGAACCTGCAAGAGACCCAGTACTTC.

The genes are TRBV7-6 and TRBJ2-7; tentatively, D is TRBD1 (5 bases). In germline, CDR1 is SGHVS, CDR2 FNYEAQ. V was cut by 2 bases and J by 0 bases, with 17 bases left in between. This CDR3 region has 17 residues. As DNA, the CDR3 is TGTGCCAGCAGCTTATATCAGGGTTCGGCAGACTCCTACGAGCAGTACTTC. Its protein product is CASSLYQGSADSYEQYF.

This clonotype was observed many times. The chain carries TRBV5-1 and TRBJ2-2, with TRBD2 matching over 7 bases. Germline lookup yields CDR1 SGHRS and CDR2 YFSETQ. The V segment lost 0 bases and the J segment 0 bases; nucleotides outside the gene matches: 2. The CDR3 is made up of 16 amino acids. The CDR3 coding sequence is TGCGCCAGCAGCTTGGAAGGACTAGCGAACACCGGGGAGCTGTTTTTT. Its protein product is CASSLEGLANTGELFF.

The chain employs TRBV7-3 and TRBJ1-6; TRBD1 aligns across 7 bases. This CDR3 is 13 amino acids long. The V gene's germline CDR1 is SGHTA and CDR2 FQGTGA. V gave up 5 bases and J gave up 10 bases; unmatched junction bases: 5. The CDR3 coding sequence is TGTGCCAGCAGCCAACAGGGGTGGTCACCCCTCCACTTT. It translates to CASSQQGWSPLHF.